What follows is one T cell receptor (beta chain) and its context. The target antigen is unknown. The sample belongs to a study of OX40 agonist ivuxolimab in advanced cancers. Looking at the study overall: Ivuxolimab, an antibody that agonizes OX40 (CD134), was administered to the patients. Broader study findings: Among the nonresponders, some also had low normalized T-cell clonal expansion. Averaged across samples, CD8+ T cells carried more expanded clones than CD4+ did. The work left the antigen specificity of expanded peripheral T cells undetermined.

With 6 bases clipped from V and 2 bases from J, the junction kept 8 bases outside the gene matches. Germline CDR1 SGHVS, CDR2 FNYEAQ. The CDR3 length is 16 residues. Method: immunoSEQ multiplex PCR; TCRdb's copy keeps in-frame clones and lacks some. The sample records around 20,000 clones, roughly 88% being singletons. This TCR derives from an adult with an advanced solid tumor such as melanoma, head and neck, liver or kidney cancer. The sequenced sample was CD4+ or CD8+ T cells sorted from blood, obtained in a trial of the OX40 agonist ivuxolimab. The chain employs TRBV7-6 and TRBJ2-2, with 8 bases fitting TRBD1. The CDR3 loop reads CASRSRDRFNTGELFF. Written as DNA, the CDR3 is TGTGCCAGCAGAAGCCGGGACAGGTTTAACACCGGGGAGCTGTTTTTT.